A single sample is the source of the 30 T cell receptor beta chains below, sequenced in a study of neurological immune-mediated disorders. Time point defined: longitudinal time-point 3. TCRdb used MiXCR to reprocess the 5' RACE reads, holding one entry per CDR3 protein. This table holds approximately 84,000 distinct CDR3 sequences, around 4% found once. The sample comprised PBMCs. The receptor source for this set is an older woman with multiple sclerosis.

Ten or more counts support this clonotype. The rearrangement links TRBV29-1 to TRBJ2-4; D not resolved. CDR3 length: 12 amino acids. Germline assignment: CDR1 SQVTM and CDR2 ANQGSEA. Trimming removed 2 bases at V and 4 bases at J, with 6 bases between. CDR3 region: CSVETRKNIQYF. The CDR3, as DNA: TGCAGCGTTGAAACCCGTAAAAACATTCAGTACTTC. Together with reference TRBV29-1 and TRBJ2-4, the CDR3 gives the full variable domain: SAVISQKPSRDICQRGTSLTIQCQVDSQVTMMFWYRQQPGQSLTLIATANQGSEATYESGFVIDKFPISRPNLTFSTLTVSNMSPEDSSIYLCSVETRKNIQYFGAGTRLSVL.

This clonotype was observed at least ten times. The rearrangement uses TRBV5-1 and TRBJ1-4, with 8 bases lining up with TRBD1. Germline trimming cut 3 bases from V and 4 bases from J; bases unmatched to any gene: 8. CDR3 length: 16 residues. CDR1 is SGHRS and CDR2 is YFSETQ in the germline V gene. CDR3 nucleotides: TGCGCCAGCAGCTGGACAGGGAATCCTTTTAATGAAAAACTGTTTTTT. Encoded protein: CASSWTGNPFNEKLFF.

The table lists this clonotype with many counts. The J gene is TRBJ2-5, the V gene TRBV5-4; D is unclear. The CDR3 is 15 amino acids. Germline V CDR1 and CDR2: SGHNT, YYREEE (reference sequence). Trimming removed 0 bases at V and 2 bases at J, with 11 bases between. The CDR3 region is CASSLAQVRQETQYF. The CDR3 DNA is TGTGCCAGCAGCTTGGCGCAGGTCCGGCAAGAGACCCAGTACTTC.

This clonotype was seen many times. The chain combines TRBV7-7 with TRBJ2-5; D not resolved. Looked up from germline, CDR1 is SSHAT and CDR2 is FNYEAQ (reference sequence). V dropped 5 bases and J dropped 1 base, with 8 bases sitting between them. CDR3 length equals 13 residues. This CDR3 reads CASSRLGQETQYF. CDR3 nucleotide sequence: TGTGCCAGCAGCCGACTGGGCCAAGAGACCCAGTACTTC.

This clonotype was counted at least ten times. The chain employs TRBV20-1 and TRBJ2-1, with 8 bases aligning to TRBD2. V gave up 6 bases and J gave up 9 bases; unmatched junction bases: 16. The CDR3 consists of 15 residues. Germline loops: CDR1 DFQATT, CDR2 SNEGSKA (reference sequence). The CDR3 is CSAKKGLVWSGEQFF. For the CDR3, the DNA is TGCAGTGCCAAAAAGGGACTAGTATGGTCCGGTGAGCAGTTCTTC.

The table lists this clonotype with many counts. Written as DNA, the CDR3 is TGCAGCGCCGCGACAGGTATTAACACTGAAGCTTTCTTT. This translates into CSAATGINTEAFF. The chain couples TRBV29-1 to TRBJ1-1, with a possible D match to TRBD1 (6 bases). Germline V CDR1 and CDR2: SQVTM, ANQGSEA. The CDR3 consists of 13 residues. V shed 7 bases and J shed 2 bases, with 14 bases lying between them.

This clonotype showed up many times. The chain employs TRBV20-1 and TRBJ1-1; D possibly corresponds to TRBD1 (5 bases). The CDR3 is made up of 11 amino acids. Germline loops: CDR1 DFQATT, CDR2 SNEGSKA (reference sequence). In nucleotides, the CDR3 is TGCAGACCTACCGGGGGAACTGAAGCTTTCTTT. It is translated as CRPTGGTEAFF.

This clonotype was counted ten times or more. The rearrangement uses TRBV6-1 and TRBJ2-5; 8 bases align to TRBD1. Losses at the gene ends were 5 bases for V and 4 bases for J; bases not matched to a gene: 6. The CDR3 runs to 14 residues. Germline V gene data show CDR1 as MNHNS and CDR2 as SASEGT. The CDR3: CASSQDRGGETQYF. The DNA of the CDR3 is TGTGCCAGCAGTCAAGACAGGGGAGGAGAGACCCAGTACTTC.

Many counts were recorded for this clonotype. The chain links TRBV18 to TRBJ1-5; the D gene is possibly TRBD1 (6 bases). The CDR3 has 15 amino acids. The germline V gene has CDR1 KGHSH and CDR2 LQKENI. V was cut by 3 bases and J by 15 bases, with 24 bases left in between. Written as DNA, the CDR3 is TGTGCCAGCTCACCGCAAGGGGGGCTACGTGACAAAGGGCATTTT. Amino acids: CASSPQGGLRDKGHF.

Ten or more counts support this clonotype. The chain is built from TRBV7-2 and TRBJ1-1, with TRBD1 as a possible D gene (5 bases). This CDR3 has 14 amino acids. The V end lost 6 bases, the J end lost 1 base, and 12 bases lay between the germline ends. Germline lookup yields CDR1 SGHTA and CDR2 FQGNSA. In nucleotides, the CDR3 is TGTGCCAGCAGGGAGACAGCCCGGAACACTGAAGCTTTCTTT. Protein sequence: CASRETARNTEAFF.

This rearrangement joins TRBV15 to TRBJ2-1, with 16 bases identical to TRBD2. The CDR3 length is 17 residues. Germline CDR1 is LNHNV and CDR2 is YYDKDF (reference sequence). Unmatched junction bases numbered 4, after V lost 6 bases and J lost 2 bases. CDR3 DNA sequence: TGTGCCACCAGGATCGGGACTAGCGGGGGGGCCTACAATGAGCAGTTCTTC. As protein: CATRIGTSGGAYNEQFF.

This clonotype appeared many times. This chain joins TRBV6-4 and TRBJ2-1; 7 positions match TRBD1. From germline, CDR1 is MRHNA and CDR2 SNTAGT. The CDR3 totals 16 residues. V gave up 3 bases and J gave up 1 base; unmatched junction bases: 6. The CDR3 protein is CASSEKGAMSYNEQFF. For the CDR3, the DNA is TGTGCCAGCAGTGAGAAGGGGGCGATGTCCTACAATGAGCAGTTCTTC.

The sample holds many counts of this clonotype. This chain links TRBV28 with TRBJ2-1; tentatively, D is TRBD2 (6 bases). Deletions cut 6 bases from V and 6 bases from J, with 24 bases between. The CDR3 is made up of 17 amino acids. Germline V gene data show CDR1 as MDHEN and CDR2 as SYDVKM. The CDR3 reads CASSPGYRDSPGNEQFF. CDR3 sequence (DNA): TGTGCCAGCAGCCCTGGTTACCGGGACTCCCCTGGCAATGAGCAGTTCTTC. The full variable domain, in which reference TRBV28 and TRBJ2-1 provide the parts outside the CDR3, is DVKVTQSSRYLVKRTGEKVFLECVQDMDHENMFWYRQDPGLGLRLIYFSYDVKMKEKGDIPEGYSVSREKKERFSLILESASTNQTSMYLCASSPGYRDSPGNEQFFGPGTRLTVL.

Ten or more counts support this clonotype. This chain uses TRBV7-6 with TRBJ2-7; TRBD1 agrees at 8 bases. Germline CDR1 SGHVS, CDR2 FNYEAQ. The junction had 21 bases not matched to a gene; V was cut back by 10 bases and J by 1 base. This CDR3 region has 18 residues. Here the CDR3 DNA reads TGTGCCACCTCTCGTTGGGGCCCCGGACAGGGTATATCCTACGAGCAGTACTTC. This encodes CATSRWGPGQGISYEQYF.

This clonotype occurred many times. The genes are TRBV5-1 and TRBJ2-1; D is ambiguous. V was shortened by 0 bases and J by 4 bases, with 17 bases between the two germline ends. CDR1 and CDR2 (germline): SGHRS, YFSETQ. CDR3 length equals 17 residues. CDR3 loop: CASSLGVPQIGYNEQFF. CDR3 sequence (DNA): TGCGCCAGCAGCTTGGGGGTACCCCAGATCGGTTACAATGAGCAGTTCTTC.

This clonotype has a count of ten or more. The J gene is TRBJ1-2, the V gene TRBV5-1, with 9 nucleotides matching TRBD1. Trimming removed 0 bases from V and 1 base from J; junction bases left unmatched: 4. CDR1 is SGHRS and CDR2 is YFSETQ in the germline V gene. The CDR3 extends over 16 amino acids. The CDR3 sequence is CASSLGHRGLNYGYTF. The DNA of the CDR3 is TGCGCCAGCAGCTTGGGACACAGGGGGCTTAACTATGGCTACACCTTC.

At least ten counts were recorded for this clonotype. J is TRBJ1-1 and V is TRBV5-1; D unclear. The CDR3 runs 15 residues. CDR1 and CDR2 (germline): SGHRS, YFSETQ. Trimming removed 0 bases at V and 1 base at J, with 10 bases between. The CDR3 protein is CASSLAGGENTEAFF. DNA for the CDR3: TGCGCCAGCAGCTTGGCCGGCGGGGAGAACACTGAAGCTTTCTTT.

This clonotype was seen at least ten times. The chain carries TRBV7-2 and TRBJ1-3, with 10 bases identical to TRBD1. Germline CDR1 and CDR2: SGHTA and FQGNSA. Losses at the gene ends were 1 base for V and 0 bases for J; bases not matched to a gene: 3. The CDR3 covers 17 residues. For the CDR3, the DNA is TGTGCCAGCAGCTTAGACCGACAGGGGGCCTCTGGAAACACCATATATTTT. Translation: CASSLDRQGASGNTIYF.

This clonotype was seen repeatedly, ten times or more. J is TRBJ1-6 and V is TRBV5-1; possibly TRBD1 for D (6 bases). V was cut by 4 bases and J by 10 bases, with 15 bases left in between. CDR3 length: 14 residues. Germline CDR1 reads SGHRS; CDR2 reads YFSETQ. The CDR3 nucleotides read TGCGCCAGCAGCCCCGACAGGACCGGATCACCCCTCCACTTT. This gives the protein CASSPDRTGSPLHF.

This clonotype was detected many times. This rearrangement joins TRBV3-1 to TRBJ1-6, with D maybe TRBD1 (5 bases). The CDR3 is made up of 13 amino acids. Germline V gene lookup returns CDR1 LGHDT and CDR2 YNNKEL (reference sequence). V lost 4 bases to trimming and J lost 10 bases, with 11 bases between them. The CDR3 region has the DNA TGTGCCAGCAGCCCGGGGGGAGTCTCACCCCTCCACTTT. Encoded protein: CASSPGGVSPLHF. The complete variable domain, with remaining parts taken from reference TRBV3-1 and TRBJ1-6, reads DTAVSQTPKYLVTQMGNDKSIKCEQNLGHDTMYWYKQDSKKFLKIMFSYNNKELIINETVPNRFSPKSPDKAHLNLHINSLELGDSAVYFCASSPGGVSPLHFGNGTRLTVT.

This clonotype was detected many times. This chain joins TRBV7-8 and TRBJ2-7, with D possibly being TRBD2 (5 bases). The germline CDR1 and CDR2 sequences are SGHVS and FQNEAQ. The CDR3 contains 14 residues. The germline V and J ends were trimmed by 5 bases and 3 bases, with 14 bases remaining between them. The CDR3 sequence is CASSLPLGSYEQYF. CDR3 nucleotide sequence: TGTGCCAGCAGCCTCCCCCTAGGGAGCTACGAGCAGTACTTC.

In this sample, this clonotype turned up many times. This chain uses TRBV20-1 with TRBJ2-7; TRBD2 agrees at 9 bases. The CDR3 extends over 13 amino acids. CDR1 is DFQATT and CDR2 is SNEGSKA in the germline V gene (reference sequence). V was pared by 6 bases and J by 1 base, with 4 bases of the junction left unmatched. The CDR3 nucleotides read TGCAGTGCGCCGGGACTAGCTTCCTACGAGCAGTACTTC. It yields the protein CSAPGLASYEQYF.

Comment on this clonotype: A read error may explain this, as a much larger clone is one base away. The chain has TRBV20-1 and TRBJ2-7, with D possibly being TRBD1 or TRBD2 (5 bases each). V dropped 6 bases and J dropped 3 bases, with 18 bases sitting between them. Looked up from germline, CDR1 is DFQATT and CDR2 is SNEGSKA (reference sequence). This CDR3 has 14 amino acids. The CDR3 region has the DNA TGCAGTGCCACCCACCGGGACGTATACTACGAGCAGTACTTC. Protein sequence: CSATHRDVYYEQYF.

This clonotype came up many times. CDR3 region: CASSQGVTSTDTQYF. The CDR3 DNA reads TGTGCCAGCAGTCAGGGGGTAACTAGCACAGATACGCAGTATTTT. The rearrangement joins TRBV6-6 to TRBJ2-3; TRBD1 aligns across 7 bases. CDR1 and CDR2 from the germline V gene are MNHNY and SVGAGI (reference sequence). The J segment lost 0 bases and the V segment lost 5 bases, leaving 5 bases of the junction unmatched. This CDR3 is 15 amino acids long.

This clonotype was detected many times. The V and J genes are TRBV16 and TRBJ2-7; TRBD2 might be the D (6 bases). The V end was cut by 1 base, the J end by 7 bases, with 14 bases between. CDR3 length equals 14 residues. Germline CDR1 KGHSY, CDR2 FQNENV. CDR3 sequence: CASSQWEDPGEQYF. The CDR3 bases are TGTGCCAGCAGCCAATGGGAGGACCCGGGAGAGCAGTACTTC. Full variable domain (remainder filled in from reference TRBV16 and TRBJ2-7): GEEVAQTPKHLVRGEGQKAKLYCAPIKGHSYVFWYQQVLKNEFKFLISFQNENVFDETGMPKERFSAKCLPNSPCSLEIQATKLEDSAVYFCASSQWEDPGEQYFGPGTRLTVT.

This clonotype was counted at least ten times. The chain's CDR3 is CASSYLGRGQPGELFF. CDR3 bases: TGTGCCAGCAGTTACTTAGGCAGGGGGCAACCCGGGGAGCTGTTTTTT. The V and J genes are TRBV6-5 and TRBJ2-2, with TRBD1 matching 8 bases. The J segment lost 6 bases and the V segment lost 1 base, leaving 7 bases of the junction unmatched. CDR3 length: 16 amino acids. In germline, CDR1 is MNHEY, CDR2 SVGAGI.

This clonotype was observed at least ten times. The CDR3 loop reads CASSLVRGLNTEAFF. As DNA, the CDR3 is TGCGCCAGCAGCTTGGTCCGGGGGCTGAACACTGAAGCTTTCTTT. V usage is TRBV5-1 and J usage is TRBJ1-1; TRBD1 might be the D (6 bases). V lost 0 bases and J lost 0, with 9 bases in between. CDR1 and CDR2 from the germline V gene are SGHRS and YFSETQ. This CDR3 is built from 15 residues.

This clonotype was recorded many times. The CDR3: CASRGQLNEKLFF. The CDR3 region has the DNA TGTGCCAGCCGGGGACAGCTTAATGAAAAACTGTTTTTT. This chain connects TRBV12-3 or TRBV12-4 to TRBJ1-4; TRBD1 agrees at 7 bases. CDR3 length: 13 amino acids. V trimming: 8 bases; J trimming: 4 bases; junction bases outside the gene matches: 4.

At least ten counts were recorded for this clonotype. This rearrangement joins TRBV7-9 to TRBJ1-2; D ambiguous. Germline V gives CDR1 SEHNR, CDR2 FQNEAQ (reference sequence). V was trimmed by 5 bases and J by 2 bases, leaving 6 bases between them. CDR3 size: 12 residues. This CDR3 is CASSPDNYGYTF. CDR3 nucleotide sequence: TGTGCCAGCAGCCCAGACAACTATGGCTACACCTTC.

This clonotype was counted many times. This CDR3 reads CASSLENPGYNEQFF. The DNA of the CDR3 is TGCGCCAGCAGCTTGGAAAACCCAGGGTACAATGAGCAGTTCTTC. This chain connects TRBV5-1 to TRBJ2-1, with D maybe TRBD1 (5 bases). The germline V gene encodes CDR1 SGHRS and CDR2 YFSETQ. V dropped 0 bases and J dropped 4 bases, with 11 bases sitting between them. CDR3 size: 15 residues.